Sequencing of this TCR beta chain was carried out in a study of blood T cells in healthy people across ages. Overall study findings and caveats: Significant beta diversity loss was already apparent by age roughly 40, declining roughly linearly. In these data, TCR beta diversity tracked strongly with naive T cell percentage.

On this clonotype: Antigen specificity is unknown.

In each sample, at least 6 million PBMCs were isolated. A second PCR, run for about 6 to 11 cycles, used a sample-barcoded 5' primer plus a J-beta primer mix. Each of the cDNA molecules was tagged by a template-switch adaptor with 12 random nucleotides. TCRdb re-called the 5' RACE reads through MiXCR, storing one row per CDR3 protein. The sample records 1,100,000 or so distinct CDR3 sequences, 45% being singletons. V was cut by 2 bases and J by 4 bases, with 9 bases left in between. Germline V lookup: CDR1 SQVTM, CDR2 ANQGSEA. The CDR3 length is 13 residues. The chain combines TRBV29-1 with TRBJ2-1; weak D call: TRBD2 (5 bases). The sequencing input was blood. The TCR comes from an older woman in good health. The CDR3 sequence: CSVENRGYNEQFF. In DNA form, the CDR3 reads TGCAGCGTTGAAAATCGGGGTTACAATGAGCAGTTCTTC.